The source of this T cell receptor beta chain is a study of T cell responses to AZD1222 COVID-19 vaccine (TCRdb year 2021). Notes on the research overall: AZD1222 recipients whose second dose came at about 4 weeks and those whose second dose came at about 12 weeks were combined into one group, since spike-specific TCR depth and breadth did not differ between the two schedules. Trial participants were enrolled by age into subgroups of 18-55, 56-69 and 70-plus years, and approximately 150, 30 and 60 TCR-sequenced participants, respectively, were included in these subgroups. TCR sequencing covered more than 230 trial participants: some 210 given two doses of AZD1222 and 26 given two doses of MenACWY control vaccine.

The CDR3 regions of human TCRbeta chains were analyzed by immunosequencing. In the source study's methods: TCRs in the repertoires were compared against a reference library of SARS-CoV-2-specific TCRs that had been generated with the MIRA antigen-specificity platform. Breadth was defined as the fraction of unique TCRs that were SARS-CoV-2-associated. Depth was defined as the fraction of total T cells that were SARS-CoV-2-associated. Each spike-specific TCR was assigned to its reactive spike region and to a CD4 or CD8 class using the MIRA data. Log10-transformed breadth and depth values were compared by one-way ANOVA with Sidak's multiple comparisons tests. Sourced from immuneACCESS, this table was stored by TCRdb with only in-frame sequences that have V and J called. A share of the clones is absent; for the studies checked, an unresolved V gene accounts for under half, and the remainder has no known explanation. V and J calls and clone size are copied from that table; D and trimming were computed from the DNA. The sample includes 95,000 to 100,000 clones, with roughly nine tenths observed a single time. Roughly 1.7% of the sample goes to the ten largest clones.

A word on this clone: This receptor's antigen is unknown. Within one base of it there is no much larger clone, and no base qualities were kept.

The germline V gene sets CDR1 to MGHDK and CDR2 to SYGVNS. The germline V and J ends show losses of 5 bases and 1 base respectively, and no gene match explains 1 base of the junction. The CDR3 runs 14 residues from the cysteine to the phenylalanine. The only DNA kept is the CDR3, 42 bases in frame from the first base. Paper-wide results and their limitations: Only six AZD1222 recipients were SARS-CoV-2 seropositive at baseline, limiting conclusions about previously exposed vaccinees. CD4 TCRs associated with the vaccine covered the entire spike protein, and the dominant responses were in regions 160-218 and 743-854. After two AZD1222 doses, both the breadth and the depth of spike-specific TCRs were significantly higher than at day 0 and than in MenACWY recipients. Because no samples from the day 14 peak response were available, repertoires could be characterized only after the peak T cell response. The 56-69-year group was small, and its depth increase did not reach significance, likely because of low power. Epitopes outside the regions mutated in the B.1.351 and B.1.1.7 variants were reportedly recognized by nearly half of the unique spike-specific TCRs. Participants were mostly white British and included more females than males, and it was suggested by the authors that clonal diversity may have been underestimated.

The time point label of this sample denotes: baseline before first vaccination. Vaccinee samples came from UK trials COV001 and COV002, including a single-blind randomized controlled phase 2/3 trial of AZD1222 (ChAdOx1 nCoV-19) in healthy adults. Trial participant PBMC samples were collected at day 0 and day 28 after the second dose for TCRbeta chain sequencing. The rearrangement joined TRBV25-1 to TRBJ1-5, with TRBD1 identical over 8 junction bases. The receptor's source is an adult in good health. Sample: peripheral blood, taken on day 0 of AZD1222 vaccination. The sequenced DNA is TGTGCCAGCAGTACAGGGGGAAGCAATCAGCCCCAGCATTTT. Protein translation: CASSTGGSNQPQHF.